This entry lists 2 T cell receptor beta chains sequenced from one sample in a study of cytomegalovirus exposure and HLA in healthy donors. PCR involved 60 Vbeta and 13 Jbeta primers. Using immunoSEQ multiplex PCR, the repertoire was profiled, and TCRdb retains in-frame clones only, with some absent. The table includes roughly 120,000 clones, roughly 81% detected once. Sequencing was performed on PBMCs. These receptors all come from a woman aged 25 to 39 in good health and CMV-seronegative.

The CDR3 here is CASSPRRGAGAKETQYF. The CDR3 region has the DNA TGTGCCAGCAGCCCGCGTCGTGGGGCGGGGGCCAAAGAGACCCAGTACTTC. The rearrangement uses TRBV28 and TRBJ2-5, with D possibly TRBD2 on 7 matching bases. Trimming removed 6 bases at V and 3 bases at J, with 23 bases between. The CDR3 has 17 residues. CDR1 is MDHEN, CDR2 SYDVKM, per germline.

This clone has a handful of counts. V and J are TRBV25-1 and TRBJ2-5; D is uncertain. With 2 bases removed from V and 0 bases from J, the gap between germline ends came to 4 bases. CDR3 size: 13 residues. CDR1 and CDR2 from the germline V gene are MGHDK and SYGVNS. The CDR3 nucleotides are TGTGCCAGCAGTGAACAAAACCAAGAGACCCAGTACTTC. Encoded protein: CASSEQNQETQYF.